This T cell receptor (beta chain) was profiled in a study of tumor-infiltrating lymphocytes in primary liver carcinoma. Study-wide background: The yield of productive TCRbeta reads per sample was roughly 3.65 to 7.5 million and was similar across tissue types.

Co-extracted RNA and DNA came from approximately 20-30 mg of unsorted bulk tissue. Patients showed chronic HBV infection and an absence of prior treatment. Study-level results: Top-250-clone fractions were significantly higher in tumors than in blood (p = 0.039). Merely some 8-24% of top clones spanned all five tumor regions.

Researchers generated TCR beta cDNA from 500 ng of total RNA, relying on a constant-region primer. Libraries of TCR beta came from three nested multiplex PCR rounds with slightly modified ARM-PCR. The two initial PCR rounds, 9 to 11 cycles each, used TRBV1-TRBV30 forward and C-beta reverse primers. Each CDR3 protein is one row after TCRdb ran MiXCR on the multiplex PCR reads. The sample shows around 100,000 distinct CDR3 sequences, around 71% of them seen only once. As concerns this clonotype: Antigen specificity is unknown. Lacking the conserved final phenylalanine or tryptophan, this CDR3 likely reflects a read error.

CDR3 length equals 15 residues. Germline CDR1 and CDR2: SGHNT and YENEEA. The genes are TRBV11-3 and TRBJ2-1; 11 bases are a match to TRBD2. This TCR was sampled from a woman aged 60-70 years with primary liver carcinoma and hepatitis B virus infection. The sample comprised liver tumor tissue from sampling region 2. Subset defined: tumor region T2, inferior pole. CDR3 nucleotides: TGTGCAAGCAGCTTACTAGCGGGGGATTCCAATGAGCAGTTCTTA. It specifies CASSLLAGDSNEQFL.